These T cell receptor beta chains were read from a single sample in a study of T cells in Graves' hyperthyroidism and ophthalmopathy. TCRdb reprocessed the multiplex PCR reads via MiXCR and lists one record per CDR3 protein. The sample consists of some 550,000 distinct CDR3 sequences, about a sixth of them appearing once. The sample comprised blood. These receptors all come from a woman aged 40-49 years with Graves' ophthalmopathy. Each CDR3 is given with its conserved first and last residue. Each record gives: CDR3 protein, CDR3 DNA, CDR3 length, V gene, D gene, clone size, J gene. A D gene is named only where the DNA matches it firmly. Rows may omit the clone size; those that give it use once, few, many or a size class.

cdr3_aa: CASRRRENTYEQYF
cdr3_nt: TGTGCCAGCAGACGGCGGGAGAACACCTACGAGCAGTACTTC
cdr3_length: 14
v_call: TRBV6-4
d_call: TRBD2
clone_size: .
j_call: TRBJ2-7

cdr3_aa: CSGRLAGDFRETQYF
cdr3_nt: TGCAGCGGAAGACTAGCGGGAGATTTTCGTGAGACCCAGTACTTC
cdr3_length: 15
v_call: TRBV29-1
d_call: TRBD2
clone_size: .
j_call: TRBJ2-5

cdr3_aa: CASRAGQAYGYTF
cdr3_nt: TGTGCCAGCAGGGCGGGACAGGCGTATGGCTACACCTTC
cdr3_length: 13
v_call: TRBV28
d_call: TRBD1
clone_size: many
j_call: TRBJ1-2

cdr3_aa: CAISDGTVNTEAFF
cdr3_nt: TGTGCCATCAGTGATGGGACAGTGAACACTGAAGCTTTCTTT
cdr3_length: 14
v_call: TRBV10-3
d_call: TRBD1
clone_size: .
j_call: TRBJ1-1

cdr3_aa: CASSLIGQGGSGQPQHF
cdr3_nt: TGTGCCAGCAGCTTGATTGGGCAGGGAGGCAGTGGCCAGCCCCAGCATTTT
cdr3_length: 17
v_call: TRBV5-5
d_call: .
clone_size: many
j_call: TRBJ1-5

cdr3_aa: CTSSDRGNSYNEQFF
cdr3_nt: TGTACCAGCAGTGACAGGGGCAACTCCTACAATGAGCAGTTCTTC
cdr3_length: 15
v_call: TRBV6-2/TRBV6-3
d_call: TRBD1
clone_size: .
j_call: TRBJ2-1

cdr3_aa: CASSQERGLAGELFF
cdr3_nt: TGCGCCAGCAGCCAAGAACGCGGGTTGGCCGGGGAGCTGTTTTTT
cdr3_length: 15
v_call: TRBV4-1
d_call: .
clone_size: .
j_call: TRBJ2-2

cdr3_aa: CASSLVGEGTDTQYF
cdr3_nt: TGTGCCAGCAGCTTGGTGGGGGAAGGGACAGATACGCAGTATTTT
cdr3_length: 15
v_call: TRBV5-6
d_call: .
clone_size: many
j_call: TRBJ2-3

cdr3_aa: CASSLNLGGQPQHF
cdr3_nt: TGTGCCAGCAGCTTGAATCTAGGGGGTCAGCCCCAGCATTTT
cdr3_length: 14
v_call: TRBV5-6
d_call: .
clone_size: many
j_call: TRBJ1-5

cdr3_aa: CASSFSSGIYNEQFF
cdr3_nt: TGCGCCAGCAGCTTTTCTAGCGGGATCTACAATGAGCAGTTCTTC
cdr3_length: 15
v_call: TRBV5-1
d_call: TRBD2
clone_size: many
j_call: TRBJ2-1

cdr3_aa: CSAPVGWGAHEQYF
cdr3_nt: TGCAGTGCGCCTGTGGGATGGGGGGCTCACGAGCAGTACTTC
cdr3_length: 14
v_call: TRBV20-1
d_call: .
clone_size: many
j_call: TRBJ2-7

cdr3_aa: CASNPQGFGEAFF
cdr3_nt: TGTGCCAGCAATCCACAGGGTTTCGGTGAAGCTTTCTTT
cdr3_length: 13
v_call: TRBV7-9
d_call: .
clone_size: .
j_call: TRBJ1-1

cdr3_aa: CSATPDRVRGRFNEQFF
cdr3_nt: TGCAGTGCTACCCCCGACAGGGTGCGGGGGCGGTTTAATGAGCAGTTCTTC
cdr3_length: 17
v_call: TRBV20-1
d_call: .
clone_size: many
j_call: TRBJ2-1

cdr3_aa: CASSSWTGAPQETQYF
cdr3_nt: TGTGCCAGCAGCTCCTGGACAGGGGCGCCCCAAGAGACCCAGTACTTC
cdr3_length: 16
v_call: TRBV7-2
d_call: TRBD1
clone_size: many
j_call: TRBJ2-5

cdr3_aa: CASRPASGTFYEQYF
cdr3_nt: TGCGCCAGCAGACCGGCTAGCGGGACCTTCTACGAGCAGTACTTC
cdr3_length: 15
v_call: TRBV5-1
d_call: TRBD2
clone_size: .
j_call: TRBJ2-7

cdr3_aa: CSASGLAGNTGELFF
cdr3_nt: TGCAGTGCTAGCGGGCTAGCGGGAAACACCGGGGAGCTGTTTTTT
cdr3_length: 15
v_call: TRBV20-1
d_call: TRBD2
clone_size: .
j_call: TRBJ2-2

cdr3_aa: CAWSIRTGRRLSGANVLTF
cdr3_nt: TGTGCCTGGAGTATTAGGACAGGGCGACGGCTCTCTGGGGCCAACGTCCTGACTTTC
cdr3_length: 19
v_call: TRBV30
d_call: TRBD1
clone_size: .
j_call: TRBJ2-6

cdr3_aa: CASSQRGLQTEQFF
cdr3_nt: TGTGCCAGCAGCCAGAGGGGACTCCAAACCGAGCAGTTCTTC
cdr3_length: 14
v_call: TRBV11-2
d_call: .
clone_size: many
j_call: TRBJ2-1

cdr3_aa: CSAKVSRGQGDSPLHF
cdr3_nt: TGCAGTGCTAAAGTTAGCCGGGGACAGGGCGACTCACCCCTCCACTTT
cdr3_length: 16
v_call: TRBV20-1
d_call: TRBD1
clone_size: .
j_call: TRBJ1-6

cdr3_aa: CATHTGLHEQFF
cdr3_nt: TGTGCCACCCATACCGGGTTGCATGAGCAGTTCTTC
cdr3_length: 12
v_call: TRBV27
d_call: .
clone_size: few
j_call: TRBJ2-1

cdr3_aa: CASSSLQGSGELFF
cdr3_nt: TGTGCCAGCAGCTCATTACAGGGAAGCGGGGAGCTGTTTTTT
cdr3_length: 14
v_call: TRBV7-3
d_call: .
clone_size: many
j_call: TRBJ2-2

cdr3_aa: CASSPGAGVNTEAFF
cdr3_nt: TGTGCCAGCTCTCCCGGGGCAGGGGTGAACACTGAAGCTTTCTTT
cdr3_length: 15
v_call: TRBV18
d_call: .
clone_size: few
j_call: TRBJ1-1

cdr3_aa: CASSQNRDYTGELFF
cdr3_nt: TGTGCCAGCTCACAAAACAGGGATTACACCGGGGAGCTGTTTTTT
cdr3_length: 15
v_call: TRBV18
d_call: .
clone_size: many
j_call: TRBJ2-2

cdr3_aa: CASSEALRLAGDYEQYF
cdr3_nt: TGTGCCAGCAGTGAAGCGCTCAGGCTAGCGGGAGACTACGAGCAGTACTTC
cdr3_length: 17
v_call: TRBV2
d_call: TRBD2
clone_size: many
j_call: TRBJ2-7

cdr3_aa: CASSQARLSYLETQYF
cdr3_nt: TGTGCCAGCAGTCAAGCCAGGCTAAGTTATCTAGAGACCCAGTACTTC
cdr3_length: 16
v_call: TRBV7-8
d_call: .
clone_size: many
j_call: TRBJ2-5

cdr3_aa: CASSQAGFGQETQYF
cdr3_nt: TGTGCCAGCAGCCAAGCTGGGTTCGGACAAGAGACCCAGTACTTC
cdr3_length: 15
v_call: TRBV3-1
d_call: .
clone_size: many
j_call: TRBJ2-5

cdr3_aa: CASRAGVGANVLTF
cdr3_nt: TGTGCCAGCAGGGCAGGGGTTGGGGCCAACGTCCTGACTTTC
cdr3_length: 14
v_call: TRBV12-3/TRBV12-4
d_call: .
clone_size: .
j_call: TRBJ2-6

cdr3_aa: CASRVTGILYGYTF
cdr3_nt: TGTGCCAGCAGGGTGACAGGCATACTCTATGGCTACACCTTC
cdr3_length: 14
v_call: TRBV12-3/TRBV12-4
d_call: .
clone_size: many
j_call: TRBJ1-2

cdr3_aa: CASSTSSTGGSHHF
cdr3_nt: TGTGCCAGTAGTACATCATCAACAGGGGGTTCCCACCACTTT
cdr3_length: 14
v_call: TRBV19
d_call: TRBD1
clone_size: .
j_call: TRBJ1-6

cdr3_aa: CSAQEGFSYEQYF
cdr3_nt: TGCAGTGCCCAAGAGGGCTTCTCCTACGAGCAGTACTTC
cdr3_length: 13
v_call: TRBV20-1
d_call: .
clone_size: few
j_call: TRBJ2-7

cdr3_aa: CASSYRDRGARNQPQHF
cdr3_nt: TGTGCCAGCAGTTACCGGGACAGGGGGGCTCGCAATCAGCCCCAGCATTTT
cdr3_length: 17
v_call: TRBV6-2/TRBV6-3
d_call: TRBD1
clone_size: many
j_call: TRBJ1-5

cdr3_aa: CASSFTAQTANVLTF
cdr3_nt: TGTGCCAGCAGCTTCACCGCCCAAACAGCCAACGTCCTGACTTTC
cdr3_length: 15
v_call: TRBV11-2
d_call: .
clone_size: .
j_call: TRBJ2-6

cdr3_aa: CASSFPGHYAEAFF
cdr3_nt: TGTGCCAGCAGTTTCCCAGGGCACTATGCTGAAGCTTTCTTT
cdr3_length: 14
v_call: TRBV28
d_call: .
clone_size: many
j_call: TRBJ1-1

cdr3_aa: CASSLNGVGGDEQFF
cdr3_nt: TGTGCCAGCAGCCTAAACGGTGTAGGGGGGGATGAGCAGTTCTTC
cdr3_length: 15
v_call: TRBV6-1
d_call: .
clone_size: few
j_call: TRBJ2-1

cdr3_aa: CASSFGARGYIQYF
cdr3_nt: TGTGCCAGCAGTTTCGGGGCCCGGGGGTACATTCAGTACTTC
cdr3_length: 14
v_call: TRBV27
d_call: .
clone_size: .
j_call: TRBJ2-4

cdr3_aa: CASSDGTYEQYF
cdr3_nt: TGTGCCAGCAGCGATGGAACCTACGAGCAGTACTTC
cdr3_length: 12
v_call: TRBV7-2
d_call: .
clone_size: many
j_call: TRBJ2-7

cdr3_aa: CSAPSGGRVGEQYF
cdr3_nt: TGCAGTGCTCCTAGCGGGGGGCGGGTCGGAGAGCAGTACTTC
cdr3_length: 14
v_call: TRBV20-1
d_call: TRBD2
clone_size: many
j_call: TRBJ2-7

cdr3_aa: CAASRDGKGRTNEKLFF
cdr3_nt: TGTGCCGCCAGCAGAGATGGGAAGGGGAGAACTAATGAAAAACTGTTTTTT
cdr3_length: 17
v_call: TRBV15
d_call: .
clone_size: once
j_call: TRBJ1-4

cdr3_aa: CASSYKTTDTQYF
cdr3_nt: TGTGCCAGCAGTTACAAAACCACAGATACGCAGTATTTT
cdr3_length: 13
v_call: TRBV6-2/TRBV6-3
d_call: .
clone_size: many
j_call: TRBJ2-3

cdr3_aa: CSAKKGGYYNEQFF
cdr3_nt: TGCAGTGCAAAGAAGGGGGGGTACTACAATGAGCAGTTCTTC
cdr3_length: 14
v_call: TRBV20-1
d_call: .
clone_size: .
j_call: TRBJ2-1

cdr3_aa: CASSPIFGAGGLETQYF
cdr3_nt: TGTGCCAGCAGTCCGATCTTCGGGGCGGGAGGGTTGGAGACCCAGTACTTC
cdr3_length: 17
v_call: TRBV28
d_call: TRBD2
clone_size: many
j_call: TRBJ2-5

cdr3_aa: CASSIPGDTQYF
cdr3_nt: TGTGCCAGCAGCATTCCAGGAGATACGCAGTATTTT
cdr3_length: 12
v_call: TRBV28
d_call: .
clone_size: many
j_call: TRBJ2-3

cdr3_aa: CASTLRRRTGELFF
cdr3_nt: TGTGCCAGTACTCTAAGACGGCGGACCGGGGAGCTGTTTTTT
cdr3_length: 14
v_call: TRBV19
d_call: .
clone_size: few
j_call: TRBJ2-2

cdr3_aa: CSARPGLDAGEQFF
cdr3_nt: TGCAGTGCTCGTCCGGGACTAGACGCTGGTGAGCAGTTCTTC
cdr3_length: 14
v_call: TRBV20-1
d_call: TRBD2
clone_size: few
j_call: TRBJ2-1

cdr3_aa: CASSQAPTGGLGSGANVLTF
cdr3_nt: TGCGCCAGCAGCCAAGCACCTACCGGGGGATTGGGGTCTGGGGCCAACGTCCTGACTTTC
cdr3_length: 20
v_call: TRBV4-1
d_call: .
clone_size: few
j_call: TRBJ2-6

cdr3_aa: CACWAGWTEAFF
cdr3_nt: TGTGCCTGTTGGGCGGGATGGACTGAAGCTTTCTTT
cdr3_length: 12
v_call: TRBV30
d_call: .
clone_size: many
j_call: TRBJ1-1

cdr3_aa: CASRSDRGGTGELFF
cdr3_nt: TGTGCCAGCAGGTCGGACAGGGGAGGGACCGGGGAGCTGTTTTTT
cdr3_length: 15
v_call: TRBV2
d_call: TRBD1
clone_size: many
j_call: TRBJ2-2

cdr3_aa: CASGVLYNEQFF
cdr3_nt: TGTGCCAGCGGCGTCCTCTACAATGAGCAGTTCTTC
cdr3_length: 12
v_call: TRBV27
d_call: .
clone_size: many
j_call: TRBJ2-1

cdr3_aa: CSATGTGGETQYF
cdr3_nt: TGCAGTGCTACCGGGACAGGGGGCGAGACCCAGTACTTC
cdr3_length: 13
v_call: TRBV20-1
d_call: TRBD1
clone_size: few
j_call: TRBJ2-5

cdr3_aa: CSVSPRGGTQYF
cdr3_nt: TGCAGTGTTTCCCCCCGGGGCGGAACGCAGTATTTT
cdr3_length: 12
v_call: TRBV20-1
d_call: .
clone_size: many
j_call: TRBJ2-3

cdr3_aa: CASSENVGLYGTEAFF
cdr3_nt: TGTGCCAGCAGTGAAAATGTAGGGCTGTATGGCACTGAAGCTTTCTTT
cdr3_length: 16
v_call: TRBV6-1
d_call: .
clone_size: many
j_call: TRBJ1-1

cdr3_aa: CASFGGPSTDTQYF
cdr3_nt: TGCGCCAGCTTTGGAGGGCCTAGCACAGATACGCAGTATTTT
cdr3_length: 14
v_call: TRBV5-1
d_call: .
clone_size: many
j_call: TRBJ2-3

cdr3_aa: CASSLVQGGNTEAFF
cdr3_nt: TGCGCCAGCAGCTTGGTACAGGGAGGGAACACTGAAGCTTTCTTT
cdr3_length: 15
v_call: TRBV5-1
d_call: .
clone_size: .
j_call: TRBJ1-1

cdr3_aa: CASSGGPGTDTQYF
cdr3_nt: TGTGCCAGCAGCGGAGGTCCCGGCACAGATACGCAGTATTTT
cdr3_length: 14
v_call: TRBV5-6
d_call: .
clone_size: .
j_call: TRBJ2-3

cdr3_aa: CASSYGASMAQETQYF
cdr3_nt: TGTGCCAGCAGTTACGGAGCGAGCATGGCGCAAGAGACCCAGTACTTC
cdr3_length: 16
v_call: TRBV6-6
d_call: .
clone_size: many
j_call: TRBJ2-5

cdr3_aa: CASSQPYRERSTEAFF
cdr3_nt: TGCGCCAGCAGCCAGCCCTACAGGGAGAGAAGCACTGAAGCTTTCTTT
cdr3_length: 16
v_call: TRBV4-1
d_call: .
clone_size: few
j_call: TRBJ1-1

cdr3_aa: CASSEGRGITSNYGYTF
cdr3_nt: TGTGCCAGCAGTGAAGGGCGGGGGATCACTTCTAACTATGGCTACACCTTC
cdr3_length: 17
v_call: TRBV6-1
d_call: .
clone_size: many
j_call: TRBJ1-2

cdr3_aa: CALSPPGANVLTF
cdr3_nt: TGTGCCCTGAGCCCCCCTGGGGCCAACGTCCTGACTTTC
cdr3_length: 13
v_call: TRBV30
d_call: .
clone_size: few
j_call: TRBJ2-6